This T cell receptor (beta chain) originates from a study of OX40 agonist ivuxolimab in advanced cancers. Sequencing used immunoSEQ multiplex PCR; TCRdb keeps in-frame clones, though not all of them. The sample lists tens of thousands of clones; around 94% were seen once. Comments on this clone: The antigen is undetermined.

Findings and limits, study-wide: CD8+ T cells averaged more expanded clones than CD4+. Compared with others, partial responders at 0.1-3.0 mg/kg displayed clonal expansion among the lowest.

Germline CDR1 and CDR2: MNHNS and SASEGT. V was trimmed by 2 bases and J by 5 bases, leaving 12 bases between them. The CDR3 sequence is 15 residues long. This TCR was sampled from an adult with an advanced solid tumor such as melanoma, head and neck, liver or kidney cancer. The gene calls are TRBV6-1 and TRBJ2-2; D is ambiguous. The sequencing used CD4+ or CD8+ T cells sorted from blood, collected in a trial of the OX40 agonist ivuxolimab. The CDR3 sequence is CASSELEYSTGELFF. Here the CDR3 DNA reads TGTGCCAGCAGTGAATTGGAGTACTCTACCGGGGAGCTGTTTTTT.